This is a list of T cell receptor beta chains from one sample in a study of response to subunit inactivated influenza vaccine. One entry per CDR3 protein, called by TCRdb with MiXCR from the RT-PCR reads. The sample includes 650,000 to 800,000 distinct CDR3 sequences, approximately 13% of them seen just once. Sequenced material: PBMCs from blood, taken 14 to 15 days before vaccination. The receptors here all came from a man aged 50 or older who received an inactivated influenza vaccine. The CDR3 runs from the conserved cysteine through the conserved F or W. The D gene is left open where the match is weak. Expanded clones are given a class, and other clones once, few, many or no size at all.

clone size: few; V gene: TRBV6-1; J gene: TRBJ1-1; CDR3 length: 15; D gene: NA; CDR3 protein: CASSEGDKTGAEAFF; CDR3 DNA: TGTGCCAGCAGTGAAGGGGATAAGACTGGCGCTGAAGCTTTCTTT
clone size: NA; V gene: TRBV15; J gene: TRBJ2-5; CDR3 length: 15; D gene: TRBD2; CDR3 protein: CATRASGRLRETQYF; CDR3 DNA: TGTGCCACCAGAGCTAGCGGGAGGTTGCGTGAGACCCAGTACTTC
clone size: few; V gene: TRBV12-3/TRBV12-4; J gene: TRBJ2-3; CDR3 length: 15; D gene: NA; CDR3 protein: CASSQLASPTDTQYF; CDR3 DNA: TGTGCCAGCAGCCAGCTGGCTAGCCCCACAGATACGCAGTATTTT
clone size: NA; V gene: TRBV10-3; J gene: TRBJ2-1; CDR3 length: 16; D gene: TRBD2; CDR3 protein: CAISESEPSGYNEQFF; CDR3 DNA: TGTGCCATCAGTGAGTCGGAGCCTAGCGGATACAATGAGCAGTTCTTC
clone size: few; V gene: TRBV12-3/TRBV12-4; J gene: TRBJ2-3; CDR3 length: 14; D gene: NA; CDR3 protein: CASSFRPSTDTQYF; CDR3 DNA: TGTGCCAGCAGTTTCCGGCCATCCACAGATACGCAGTATTTT
clone size: NA; V gene: TRBV27; J gene: TRBJ2-1; CDR3 length: 14; D gene: NA; CDR3 protein: CASSYPRGYNEQFF; CDR3 DNA: TGTGCCAGCAGTTACCCAAGGGGTTACAATGAGCAGTTCTTC
clone size: few; V gene: TRBV29-1; J gene: TRBJ2-5; CDR3 length: 14; D gene: NA; CDR3 protein: CSVQQGSGQETQYF; CDR3 DNA: TGCAGCGTTCAACAGGGTAGTGGTCAAGAGACCCAGTACTTC
clone size: NA; V gene: TRBV4-3; J gene: TRBJ1-1; CDR3 length: 15; D gene: NA; CDR3 protein: CASSQDVTGHTEAFF; CDR3 DNA: TGCGCCAGCAGCCAAGATGTAACGGGTCACACTGAAGCTTTCTTT
clone size: NA; V gene: TRBV4-3; J gene: TRBJ2-5; CDR3 length: 15; D gene: NA; CDR3 protein: CASSQDLVLKETQYF; CDR3 DNA: TGCGCCAGCAGCCAAGATCTAGTACTCAAAGAGACCCAGTACTTC
clone size: NA; V gene: TRBV21-1; J gene: TRBJ2-7; CDR3 length: 16; D gene: NA; CDR3 protein: CACSKVPGQGAYEQYF; CDR3 DNA: TGTGCCTGCAGCAAAGTTCCAGGACAGGGGGCCTACGAGCAGTACTTC
clone size: few; V gene: TRBV3-1; J gene: TRBJ1-2; CDR3 length: 15; D gene: NA; CDR3 protein: CASSQDDGRVYGYTF; CDR3 DNA: TGTGCCAGCAGCCAAGATGACGGCAGGGTCTATGGCTACACCTTC
clone size: NA; V gene: TRBV29-1; J gene: TRBJ2-3; CDR3 length: 14; D gene: NA; CDR3 protein: CSVARQATTDTQYF; CDR3 DNA: TGCAGCGTTGCCCGACAGGCAACCACAGATACGCAGTATTTT
clone size: few; V gene: TRBV6-5; J gene: TRBJ2-2; CDR3 length: 16; D gene: TRBD1; CDR3 protein: CASSSDPGQGAGELFF; CDR3 DNA: TGTGCCAGCAGTTCGGATCCGGGACAGGGGGCCGGGGAGCTGTTTTTT
clone size: few; V gene: TRBV27; J gene: TRBJ1-5; CDR3 length: 14; D gene: TRBD1; CDR3 protein: CASSHGQGGQPQHF; CDR3 DNA: TGTGCCAGCAGCCACGGACAGGGAGGTCAGCCCCAGCATTTT
clone size: few; V gene: TRBV5-1; J gene: TRBJ2-3; CDR3 length: 15; D gene: NA; CDR3 protein: CASSLAGGFADTQYF; CDR3 DNA: TGCGCCAGCAGCTTGGCCGGCGGGTTCGCAGATACGCAGTATTTT
clone size: few; V gene: TRBV4-3; J gene: TRBJ2-1; CDR3 length: 16; D gene: TRBD2; CDR3 protein: CASSQEASGGMHEQFF; CDR3 DNA: TGCGCCAGCAGCCAAGAAGCTAGCGGGGGAATGCATGAGCAGTTCTTC
clone size: NA; V gene: TRBV5-1; J gene: TRBJ1-1; CDR3 length: 14; D gene: NA; CDR3 protein: CASSLRLVNTEAFF; CDR3 DNA: TGCGCCAGCAGCCTCAGACTGGTGAACACTGAAGCTTTCTTT